The clone carrying this T cell receptor (beta chain) was seen only once. V shed 2 bases and J shed 10 bases, with 15 bases lying between them. The CDR3 totals 14 residues. In germline, CDR1 is GTSNPN, CDR2 SVGIG (reference sequence). Specified time point: new active TB diagnosis, blood taken before or within 7 days of starting treatment. The sample is drawn from a study of T cells in tuberculosis. At the level of the study: T cells were selected with CD1B tetramers loaded with glucose monomycolate. IGRA-negative adolescents, IGRA-positive adolescents with latent tuberculosis and adults with active tuberculosis formed this South African cohort.

Produced via immunoSEQ multiplex PCR; TCRdb's table is partial and in-frame only. This table has some 30,000 clones, approximately 90% appearing once. J is TRBJ1-6 and V is TRBV30, with D unresolved. Here the sequenced sample was PBMCs, taken at tuberculosis diagnosis. This clonotype originated in an adult with tuberculosis. The CDR3 loop reads CAWSKSSGGSPLHF. Written as DNA, the CDR3 is TGTGCCTGGAGTAAAAGTTCTGGAGGATCACCCCTCCACTTT.